The source of this TCR beta chain is a study of shared clonotypes between healthy human individuals. Study results and caveats: Deeper or shallower sequencing was expected to change how clonotypes are shared among donors.

The data were produced by immunoSEQ multiplex PCR, yet TCRdb's version contains in-frame clones alone and is incomplete. The data contain just over 2,000,000 clones, around 95% of them seen just once; the ten biggest clones take up 0.13%. The CDR3 totals 15 residues. Per germline, CDR1 GTSNPN and CDR2 SVGIG (reference sequence). V lost 2 bases to trimming and J lost 5 bases; unmatched junction nucleotides: 9. Worth noting for this clone: Its target is unknown.

The chain couples TRBV30 to TRBJ1-2; 9 bases match TRBD1. This sequence was found in a man younger than 35 in good health. Sequencing was done on a sample of naive CD4+ T cells sorted from blood. Subset reported: CD45RA+ positively selected. CDR3 in amino acids: CAWSYRDRVWYGYTF. The CDR3 DNA reads as TGTGCCTGGAGTTACCGGGACAGGGTGTGGTATGGCTACACCTTC.